The next 9 T cell receptor beta chains were all read from a single sample in a study of blood T cell dynamics during melanoma immunotherapy. TCRdb's table, derived via immunoSEQ multiplex PCR, lists solely in-frame clones and lacks some. Counted here are fewer than 20,000 clones, roughly 92% occurring once; the ten biggest clones make up about 1.8%. Noted time point: pre-treatment baseline. The material sequenced was blood, taken from a patient treated with checkpoint blockade. These receptors were taken from a human donor with melanoma.

This chain joins TRBV5-1 and TRBJ2-2, with D possibly TRBD1 on 5 matching bases. CDR3 size: 16 residues. Germline V gene lookup returns CDR1 SGHRS and CDR2 YFSETQ. V was pared by 7 bases and J by 4 bases, with 20 bases between. CDR3 protein: CASEKSGISGTGELFF. CDR3 DNA: TGCGCCAGCGAAAAATCAGGGATATCGGGCACCGGGGAGCTGTTTTTT.

The chain couples TRBV5-1 to TRBJ1-4; 9 nucleotides line up with TRBD1. Trimming removed 5 bases from V and 7 bases from J; junction bases left unmatched: 6. CDR1 is SGHRS and CDR2 is YFSETQ in the germline V gene. The CDR3 spans 14 residues. CDR3 bases: TGCGCCAGCAGGCCCGGGACAGGGCGTGAAAAACTGTTTTTT. It codes for CASRPGTGREKLFF.

The V and J genes are TRBV19 and TRBJ1-6; possibly TRBD1 for D (5 bases). V was cut by 6 bases and J by 10 bases, with 13 bases left in between. The CDR3 runs 13 residues. Looked up from germline, CDR1 is LNHDA and CDR2 is SQIVND (reference sequence). The CDR3 nucleotides are TGTGCCAGTAGCTTTGGGGGAGGCTCACCCCTCCACTTT. Translation gives CASSFGGGSPLHF.

This sequence joins TRBV11-2 and TRBJ2-1; 8 positions agree with TRBD2. Trimming cost V 5 bases and J 6 bases; bases outside gene matches: 9. CDR3 size: 15 residues. Germline V gene data show CDR1 as SGHAT and CDR2 as FQNNGV. CDR3 in DNA: TGTGCCAGCAGCCCAACAGCGGGAGTGGCCAATGAGCAGTTCTTC. This translates into CASSPTAGVANEQFF.

This rearrangement joins TRBV27 to TRBJ1-5; 7 positions agree with TRBD1. The CDR3 has 14 residues. The junction had 4 bases not matched to a gene; V was cut back by 5 bases and J by 3 bases. CDR1 and CDR2 (germline): MNHEY, SMNVEV (reference sequence). The CDR3 bases are TGTGCCAGCAGTACGACAGGGAACAATCAGCCCCAGCATTTT. Amino acids: CASSTTGNNQPQHF.

The V and J genes are TRBV4-2 and TRBJ2-3, with 7 positions matching TRBD2. Germline lookup yields CDR1 LGHNA and CDR2 YNFKEQ. J lost 4 bases, V lost 0 bases, and 13 bases had no gene match. CDR3 length: 18 residues. This CDR3 reads CASSQDAAVWGGADTQYF. The CDR3 DNA follows: TGTGCCAGCAGCCAAGACGCCGCAGTCTGGGGAGGGGCAGATACGCAGTATTTT.

DNA for the CDR3: TGTGCCAGCAGCGTAGACGTGATGAAGGACGAGCAGTACTTC. Its protein product is CASSVDVMKDEQYF. The chain carries TRBV9 and TRBJ2-7, with unresolved D. The germline gives CDR1 SGDLS, CDR2 YYNGEE. Between the trimmed V and J ends, which lost 0 bases and 5 bases, there was a span of 12 bases. This CDR3 is built from 14 residues.

V is TRBV6-5 and J is TRBJ1-4; D possibly corresponds to TRBD1 (5 bases). Germline CDR1 is MNHEY and CDR2 is SVGAGI. V was shortened by 2 bases and J by 4 bases, with 14 bases between the two germline ends. The CDR3 extends over 16 amino acids. The chain's CDR3 is CASSYTQGRGNEKLFF. CDR3 nucleotide sequence: TGTGCCAGCAGTTACACCCAGGGTCGTGGTAATGAAAAACTGTTTTTT.

This clone was seen a few times. The rearrangement uses TRBV5-6 and TRBJ1-2, with unresolved D. The CDR3 spans 12 residues. Germline values: CDR1 SGHDT, CDR2 YYEEEE. The V gene lost 3 bases and the J gene lost 4 bases, with 7 bases spanning the gap. CDR3 protein: CASSSGPYGYTF. The CDR3 nucleotides read TGTGCCAGCAGCTCCGGACCCTATGGCTACACCTTC.